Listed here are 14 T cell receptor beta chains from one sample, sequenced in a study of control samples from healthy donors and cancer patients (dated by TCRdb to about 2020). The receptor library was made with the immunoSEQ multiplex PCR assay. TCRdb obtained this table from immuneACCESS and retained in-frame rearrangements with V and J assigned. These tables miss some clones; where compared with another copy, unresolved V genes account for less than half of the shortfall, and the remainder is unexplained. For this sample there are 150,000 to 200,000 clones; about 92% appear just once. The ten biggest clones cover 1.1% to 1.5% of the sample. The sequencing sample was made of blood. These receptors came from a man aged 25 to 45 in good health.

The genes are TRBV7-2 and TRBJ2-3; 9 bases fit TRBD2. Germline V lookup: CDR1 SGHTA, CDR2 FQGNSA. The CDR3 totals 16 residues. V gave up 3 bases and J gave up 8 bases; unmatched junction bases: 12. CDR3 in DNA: TGTGCCAGCAGCTTTCGGGCGGGAGGGCCTCGTCGTACGCAGTATTTT. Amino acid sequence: CASSFRAGGPRRTQYF.

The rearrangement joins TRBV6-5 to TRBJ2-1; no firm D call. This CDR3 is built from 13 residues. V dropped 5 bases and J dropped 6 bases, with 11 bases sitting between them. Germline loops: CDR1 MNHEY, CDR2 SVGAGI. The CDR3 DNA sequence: TGTGCCAGCAGTCCTGGGCATGGCAATGAGCAGTTCTTC. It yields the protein CASSPGHGNEQFF.

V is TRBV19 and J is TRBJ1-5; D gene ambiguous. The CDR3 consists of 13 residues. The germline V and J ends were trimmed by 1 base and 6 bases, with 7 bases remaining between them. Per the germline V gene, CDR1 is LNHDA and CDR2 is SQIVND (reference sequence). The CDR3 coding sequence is TGTGCCAGTAGTATAGGGGTAGGTCAGCCCCAGCATTTT. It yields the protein CASSIGVGQPQHF.

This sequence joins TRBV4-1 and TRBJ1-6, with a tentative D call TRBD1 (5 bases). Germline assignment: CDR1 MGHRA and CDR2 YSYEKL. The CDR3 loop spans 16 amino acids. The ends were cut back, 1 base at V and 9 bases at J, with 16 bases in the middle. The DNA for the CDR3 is TGCGCCAGCAGCCAAGGGATAGGGTTGGGGGGTTCACCCCTCCACTTT. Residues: CASSQGIGLGGSPLHF.

The CDR3 protein is CASSLESGNQPQHF. The DNA for the CDR3 is TGCGCCAGCAGCTTGGAGTCGGGGAATCAGCCCCAGCATTTT. The V call is TRBV5-1, the J call TRBJ1-5, with no clear D. From germline, CDR1 is SGHRS and CDR2 YFSETQ. The CDR3 runs to 14 residues. V lost 0 bases, J lost 4 bases, and 8 bases lay in between.

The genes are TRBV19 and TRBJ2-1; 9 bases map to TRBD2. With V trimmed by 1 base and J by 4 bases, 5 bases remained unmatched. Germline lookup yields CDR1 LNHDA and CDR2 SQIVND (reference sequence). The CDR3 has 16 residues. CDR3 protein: CASSIGPREGYNEQFF. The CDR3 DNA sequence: TGTGCCAGTAGTATAGGCCCGCGGGAGGGGTACAATGAGCAGTTCTTC.

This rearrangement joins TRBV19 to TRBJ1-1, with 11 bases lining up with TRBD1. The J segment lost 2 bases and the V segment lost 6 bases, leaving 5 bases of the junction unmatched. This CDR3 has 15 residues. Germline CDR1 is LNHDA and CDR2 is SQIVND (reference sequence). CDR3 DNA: TGTGCCAGTAGCCCGGACAGGGGGCTTAACACTGAAGCTTTCTTT. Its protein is CASSPDRGLNTEAFF.

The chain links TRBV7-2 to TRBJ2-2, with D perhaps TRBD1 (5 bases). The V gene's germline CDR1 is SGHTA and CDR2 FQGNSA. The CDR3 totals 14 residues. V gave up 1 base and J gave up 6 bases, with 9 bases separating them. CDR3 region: CASSLDRKAGELFF. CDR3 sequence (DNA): TGTGCCAGCAGCTTAGACAGGAAAGCCGGGGAGCTGTTTTTT.

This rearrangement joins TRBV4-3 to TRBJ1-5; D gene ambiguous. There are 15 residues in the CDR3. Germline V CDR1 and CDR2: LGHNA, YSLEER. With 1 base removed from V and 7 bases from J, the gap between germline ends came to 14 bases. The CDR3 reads CASSQGLRGGQPQHF. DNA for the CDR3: TGCGCCAGCAGCCAAGGACTCAGAGGAGGACAGCCCCAGCATTTT.

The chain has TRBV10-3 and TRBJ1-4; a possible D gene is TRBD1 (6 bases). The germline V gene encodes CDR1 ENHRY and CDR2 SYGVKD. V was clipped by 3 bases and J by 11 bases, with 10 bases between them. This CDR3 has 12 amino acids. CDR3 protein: CAISEWTDKLFF. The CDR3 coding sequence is TGTGCCATCAGTGAATGGACAGACAAACTGTTTTTT.

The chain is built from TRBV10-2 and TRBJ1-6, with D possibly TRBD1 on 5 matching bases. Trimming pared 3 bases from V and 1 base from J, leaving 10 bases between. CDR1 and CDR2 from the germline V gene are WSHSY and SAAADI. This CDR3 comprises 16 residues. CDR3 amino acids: CASSDGGLSYNSPLHF. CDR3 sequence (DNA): TGCGCCAGCAGTGACGGGGGTTTGTCCTATAATTCACCCCTCCACTTT.

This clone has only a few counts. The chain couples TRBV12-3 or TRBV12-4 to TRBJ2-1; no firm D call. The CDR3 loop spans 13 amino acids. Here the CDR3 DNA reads TGTGCTGTTGCGGATATCGCCTACAATGAGCAGTTCTTC. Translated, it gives CAVADIAYNEQFF.

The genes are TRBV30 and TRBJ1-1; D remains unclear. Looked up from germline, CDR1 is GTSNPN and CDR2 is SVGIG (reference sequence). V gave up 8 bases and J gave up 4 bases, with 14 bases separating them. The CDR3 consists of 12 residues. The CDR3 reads CAGYWTSTEAFF. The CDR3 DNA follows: TGTGCCGGATACTGGACGAGCACTGAAGCTTTCTTT.

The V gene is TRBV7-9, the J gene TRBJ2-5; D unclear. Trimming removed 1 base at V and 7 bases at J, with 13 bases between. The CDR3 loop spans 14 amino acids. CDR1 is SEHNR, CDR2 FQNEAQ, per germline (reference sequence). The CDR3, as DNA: TGTGCCAGCAGCTTAGAGGGCCTGGAACGGACCCAGTACTTC. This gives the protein CASSLEGLERTQYF.